This T cell receptor beta chain was obtained from a study of T cell changes during pregnancy in multiple sclerosis. Using immunoSEQ multiplex PCR, the repertoire was profiled, and TCRdb retains in-frame clones only, with some absent. In the table there are 60,000 to 70,000 clones, approximately 93% of which are singletons. The CDR3 is 13 residues long. Trimming took off 0 bases at V and 0 bases at J, with 3 bases between the two ends. CDR1 SGDLS and CDR2 YYNGEE come from the germline V gene. V is TRBV9 and J is TRBJ1-2; D gene ambiguous. The sequence derives from a female donor with multiple sclerosis, enrolled in a pregnancy study. The sample consisted of peripheral blood, taken in the second trimester of pregnancy. The CDR3 DNA reads TGTGCCAGCAGCGTAGCTGCTAACTATGGCTACACCTTC. Translating gives CASSVAANYGYTF.